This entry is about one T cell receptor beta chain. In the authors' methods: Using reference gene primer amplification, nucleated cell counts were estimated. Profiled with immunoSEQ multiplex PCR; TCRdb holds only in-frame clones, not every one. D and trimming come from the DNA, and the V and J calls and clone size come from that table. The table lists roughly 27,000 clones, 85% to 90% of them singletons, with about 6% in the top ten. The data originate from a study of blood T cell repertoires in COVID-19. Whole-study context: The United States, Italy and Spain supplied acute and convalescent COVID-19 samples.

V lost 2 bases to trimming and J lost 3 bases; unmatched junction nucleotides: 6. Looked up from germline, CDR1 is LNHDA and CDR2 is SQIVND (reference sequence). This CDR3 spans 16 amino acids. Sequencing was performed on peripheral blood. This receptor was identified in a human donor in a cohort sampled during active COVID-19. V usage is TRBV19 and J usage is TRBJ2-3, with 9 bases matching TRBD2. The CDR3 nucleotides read TGTGCCAGTAGTATATCCCCGCGGGGGGGGACAGATACGCAGTATTTT. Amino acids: CASSISPRGGTDTQYF.